What follows describes a single TCR beta chain. The data were taken from a study of cytotoxic CD8 clonotypes in ibrutinib-treated CLL. Overall study context: Responses: 24 partial, 2 complete; after median around 64 months, roughly 15 stayed remitted, some twelve progressed. Patients gave response samples after a median about 12 months of treatment, range 6 to 36.

Trimming took 5 bases from V and 2 from J; bases not matched to a gene: 5. This CDR3 spans 16 amino acids. Germline V gene lookup returns CDR1 MDHEN and CDR2 SYDVKM. TCRdb keeps only in-frame clones here, not all; method: immunoSEQ multiplex PCR. This sample has hundreds of thousands of clones, with 70% found just once. The chain joins TRBV28 to TRBJ2-3; 12 bases fit TRBD2. The sequence was collected from a human donor with chronic lymphocytic leukemia. The sequencing used PBMCs, collected after 12 months of ibrutinib treatment. The DNA of the CDR3 is TGTGCCAGCAGTCCAGGACTAGCGGGAATCACAGATACGCAGTATTTT. This sequence encodes CASSPGLAGITDTQYF.